The source of this TCR beta chain is a study of blood T cell repertoires in COVID-19 (dated by TCRdb to 2018 to 2021). General notes on the study: Samples from collaborators originated in the United States, Italy and Spain and spanned both the acute and convalescent phases of COVID-19. The material from the prospective study consisted of cDNA or gDNA derived from T cells, B-cell-depleted T cells, or PBMCs. Deeply sampled blood TCRbeta repertoires from subjects exposed to, actively infected with, or recovered from COVID-19 were included in the dataset. The repertoires were released in a freely available public database meant as a resource for research on the immune response to SARS-CoV-2. Samples came from the ongoing ImmuneRACE study (first 160 participants) plus 1,254 subjects from 6 global collaborators. Sample metadata almost always included a de-identified subject ID, COVID-19 status, age in years and sex. Where available, HLA class I and class II types were taken from metadata supplied by the sample provider and were not determined by assay-based typing.

CDR1 GTSNPN and CDR2 SVGIG were looked up in the germline V gene (reference sequence). Trimmed from V: 4 bases; trimmed from J: 9 bases; junction bases lacking a gene match: 10. The CDR3 holds 14 amino acids from the cysteine to the phenylalanine. Only CDR3 DNA remains: 42 bases, in frame from the first base. Comment on this clone: The antigen this receptor binds is unknown. No base quality information exists; no much larger clone differs at one position.

What the work shows at the level of the full study, not this receptor alone: How much clinical and demographic metadata was included differed by source and by participant, and the metadata was provided uncurated.

The immunoSEQ Assay, a bias-controlled multiplex PCR, was used to amplify TCRbeta CDR3 regions from genomic DNA. From the authors' description of their analysis: The number of nucleated cells in each sample was estimated from the amplification of reference gene primers within the assay. Sequence reads were collapsed and filtered to measure the absolute abundance of every unique TCRbeta CDR3 rearrangement. For each sample, productive Simpson clonality was calculated by taking the square root of Simpson's diversity index across productive rearrangements. In its TCRdb copy, this immuneACCESS table keeps in-frame sequences only and misses some clones. Where compared with another copy, unresolved V genes explain less than half of these, and the others have no known cause. V and J calls and clone size follow that table, whereas D and trimming were derived from the DNA. Here the sample has roughly 300,000 clones; 85% occur a single time. The leading ten clones occupy about 2.7% of the sample.

Participants in the prospective study were aged about 18 to 95 years, lived in 20 to 30 United States geographic areas, and enrolled through a virtual design. In the prospective study, participants were assigned to cohorts based on the clinical history participants reported in a screening survey and a study questionnaire. ImmuneRACE Cohort 3 recovered participants were defined by two consecutive negative NP/OP PCR tests, healthcare professional clearance, or symptom resolution. In the prospective study, mobile phlebotomists collected whole blood, serum and a nasopharyngeal or oropharyngeal swab from each participant. Prospective study participants could optionally give additional blood draws and questionnaires over a roughly 2-month period. Prospective study blood samples were shipped either frozen or at room temperature before DNA extraction.

The specimen was PBMCs or T cells enriched from blood (not recorded which). The source is a woman aged 50 to 60 who had recovered from COVID-19. The V gene is TRBV30 and the J gene is TRBJ2-1; 9 bases in the junction line up with TRBD2. The CDR3 loop reads CAWKTGGGAGEQFF. The nucleotide sequence reads as follows: TGTGCCTGGAAGACGGGCGGGGGGGCAGGTGAGCAGTTCTTC.